Listed here is a single T cell receptor beta chain. The antigen remains unidentified. This CDR3 contains 15 residues. Germline CDR1 KGHSH, CDR2 LQKENI. V dropped 2 bases and J dropped 4; count of bases not matched to a gene: 6. The protocol was immunoSEQ multiplex PCR, while the TCRdb copy is restricted to in-frame clones and leaves out a portion. This sample has about 97,000 clones, with approximately 86% found just once. The data originate from a study of T cell responses to AZD1222 COVID-19 vaccine. Study results and caveats: A mostly white British donor set with more females was recruited, and clonal diversity was possibly underestimated. The breadth and depth of Spike-specific TCRs increased once two AZD1222 doses had been given.

The clonotype comes from an adult in good health. The specimen was peripheral blood, collected on day 0 of AZD1222 vaccination. The genes are TRBV18 and TRBJ2-7, with 9 bases identical to TRBD1. The CDR3 nucleotides read TGTGCCAGCTCACCAGGTGGAGGACAGGGGTACGAGCAGTACTTC. Translated, it gives CASSPGGGQGYEQYF.